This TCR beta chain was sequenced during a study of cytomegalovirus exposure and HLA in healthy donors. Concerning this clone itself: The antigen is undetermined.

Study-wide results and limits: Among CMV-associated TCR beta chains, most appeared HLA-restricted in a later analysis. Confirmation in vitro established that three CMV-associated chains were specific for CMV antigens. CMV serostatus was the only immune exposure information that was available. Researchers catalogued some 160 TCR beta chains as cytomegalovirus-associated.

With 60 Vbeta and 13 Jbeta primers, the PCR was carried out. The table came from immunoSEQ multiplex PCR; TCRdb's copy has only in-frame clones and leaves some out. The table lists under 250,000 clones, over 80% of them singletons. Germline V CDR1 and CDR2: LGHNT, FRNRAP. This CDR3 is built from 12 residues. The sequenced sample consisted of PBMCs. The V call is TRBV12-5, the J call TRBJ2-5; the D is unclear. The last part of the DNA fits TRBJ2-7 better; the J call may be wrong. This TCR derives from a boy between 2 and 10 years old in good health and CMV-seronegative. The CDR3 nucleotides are TGTGCTAGTGGTTTGGTAGCCTACGAGCAGTACTTC. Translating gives CASGLVAYEQYF.